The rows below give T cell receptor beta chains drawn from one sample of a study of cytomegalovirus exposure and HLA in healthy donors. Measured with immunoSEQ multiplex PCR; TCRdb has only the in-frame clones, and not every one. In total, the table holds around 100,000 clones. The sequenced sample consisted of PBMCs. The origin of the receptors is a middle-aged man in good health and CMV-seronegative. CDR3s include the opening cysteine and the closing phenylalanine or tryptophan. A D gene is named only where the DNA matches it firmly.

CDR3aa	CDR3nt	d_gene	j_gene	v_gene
CAISVAGGHQETQYF	TGTGCCATCAGTGTAGCGGGGGGGCACCAAGAGACCCAGTACTTC	TRBD2	TRBJ2-5	TRBV10-3
CAWTKRLGAGGYEQYF	TGTGCCTGGACCAAACGACTTGGGGCAGGGGGCTACGAGCAGTACTTC	TRBD1	TRBJ2-7	TRBV30
CASSFRGNYEQYF	TGTGCCAGCAGCTTCCGAGGGAACTACGAGCAGTACTTC	NA	TRBJ2-7	TRBV7-9
CASSVGAGIGNTEAFF	TGTGCCAGCAGCGTAGGGGCAGGGATCGGGAACACTGAAGCTTTCTTT	NA	TRBJ1-1	TRBV9
CASSLLAVSGGYEQYF	TGTGCCAGCAGCCTCTTAGCAGTCAGCGGTGGCTACGAGCAGTACTTC	NA	TRBJ2-7	TRBV7-8
CASTSRGTGDGYTF	TGTGCCAGCACTTCTCGAGGGACAGGAGATGGCTACACCTTC	TRBD1	TRBJ1-2	TRBV2
CASKAVPDRGNGYTF	TGCGCCAGCAAGGCCGTCCCCGACAGGGGTAATGGCTACACCTTC	TRBD1	TRBJ1-2	TRBV5-1
CASSLTGQAPILQYF	TGCGCCAGCAGCTTGACCGGACAGGCCCCTATTCTCCAGTACTTC	TRBD1	TRBJ2-5	TRBV5-1
CAWSWGTDEAFF	TGTGCCTGGAGCTGGGGGACAGATGAAGCTTTCTTT	TRBD1	TRBJ1-1	TRBV30
CAIRSTSGNEQFF	TGTGCCATCAGATCGACTAGCGGGAATGAGCAGTTCTTC	TRBD2	TRBJ2-1	TRBV10-3
CASSESTPNQGAGTEAFF	TGCGCCAGCAGTGAGAGTACTCCTAATCAGGGGGCGGGAACTGAAGCTTTCTTT	TRBD1	TRBJ1-1	TRBV10-1
CASSGLRSGTGVSNEQFF	TGCGCCAGCAGCGGGCTCCGAAGTGGGACAGGGGTGTCAAATGAGCAGTTCTTC	TRBD1	TRBJ2-1	TRBV4-3
CASSLQTGRNVLTF	TGTGCCAGCAGTTTGCAAACAGGGAGAAATGTCCTGACTTTC	NA	TRBJ2-6	TRBV7-9
CATSSGSMNEQFF	TGTGCCACCAGCAGCGGGAGTATGAATGAGCAGTTCTTC	NA	TRBJ2-1	TRBV15
CAIGAGNQPQHF	TGTGCCATCGGCGCAGGAAATCAGCCCCAGCATTTT	NA	TRBJ1-5	TRBV10-3
CASSYARDSLNRHQFF	TGTGCCAGCAGTTATGCCAGGGACTCACTAAACAGGCATCAGTTCTTC	NA	TRBJ2-1	TRBV6-5
CASSLISSAVEQFF	TGCGCCAGCAGTTTGATATCTAGTGCCGTTGAGCAGTTCTTC	NA	TRBJ2-1	TRBV5-1
CAISEETVYGYTF	TGTGCCATCAGTGAGGAAACAGTCTATGGCTACACCTTC	NA	TRBJ1-2	TRBV10-3
CASSFSFMGTKAYEQYF	TGTGCCAGCAGCTTTAGTTTTATGGGCACAAAAGCTTACGAGCAGTACTTC	NA	TRBJ2-7	TRBV7-8
CASSLNVAGGYEQFF	TGTGCCAGCAGCTTAAACGTAGCGGGAGGCTATGAGCAGTTCTTC	TRBD2	TRBJ2-1	TRBV11-2